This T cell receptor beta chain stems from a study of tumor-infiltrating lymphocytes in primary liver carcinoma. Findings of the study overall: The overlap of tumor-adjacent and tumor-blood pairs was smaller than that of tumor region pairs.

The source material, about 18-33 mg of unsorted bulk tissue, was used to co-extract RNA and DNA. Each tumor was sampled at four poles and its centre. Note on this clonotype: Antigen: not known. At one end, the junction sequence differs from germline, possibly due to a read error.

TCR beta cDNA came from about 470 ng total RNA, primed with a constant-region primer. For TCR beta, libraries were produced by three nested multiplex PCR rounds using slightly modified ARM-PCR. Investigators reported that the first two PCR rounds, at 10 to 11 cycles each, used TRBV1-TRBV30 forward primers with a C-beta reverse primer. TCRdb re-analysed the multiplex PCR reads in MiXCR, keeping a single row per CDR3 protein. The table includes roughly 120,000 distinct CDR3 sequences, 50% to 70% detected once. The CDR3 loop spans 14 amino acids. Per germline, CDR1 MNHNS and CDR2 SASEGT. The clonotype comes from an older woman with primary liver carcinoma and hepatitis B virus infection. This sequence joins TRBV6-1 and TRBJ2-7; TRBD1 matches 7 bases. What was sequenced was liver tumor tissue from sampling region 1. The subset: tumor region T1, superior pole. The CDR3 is CDSNPSDRNYEQYF. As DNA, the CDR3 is TGTGACAGCAACCCTTCGGACAGGAACTACGAGCAATACTTC.